Shown below are 6 T cell receptor beta chains from a single sample sequenced in a study of T cell clonality in common variable immunodeficiency. TCRdb's table, derived via immunoSEQ multiplex PCR, lists solely in-frame clones and lacks some. The repertoire consists of about 66,000 clones, none detected only once. Sequencing was done on a sample of peripheral blood mononuclear cells. The receptor set was obtained from a person aged 18-70 years in good health.

This clone showed up many times. The sequenced fragment ends 3 residues before the CDR3 boundary, so the rest is inferred from the germline J gene. The rearrangement uses TRBV7-9 and TRBJ2-7; D is ambiguous. Germline-derived CDR1 and CDR2 are SEHNR and FQNEAQ (reference sequence). Trimming took off 2 bases at V and 3 bases at J, with 11 bases between the two ends. The CDR3 has 14 residues. This chain's CDR3 is CASSLKASFYEQYF. CDR3 bases read: TGTGCCAGCAGCTTAAAAGCTTCCTTCTACGAG.

This clone was counted at least ten times. The read ends 3 residues before the CDR3 terminus; that terminus is restored from the germline J gene. The chain recombines TRBV12-3 or TRBV12-4 with TRBJ2-6; D not certain. This CDR3 has 16 amino acids. The V gene lost 6 bases and the J gene lost 3 bases, with 15 bases spanning the gap. The CDR3 DNA, read in part, is TGTGCCAGCAGCCCCAATTTTCCCGGTGGGGCCAACGTC. Amino acids: CASSPNFPGGANV. The CDR3 reads in full as CASSPNFPGGANVLTF.

The CDR3 loop reads CASSPAVLGQGGNEQFF. CDR3 DNA, as far as it was read: TGCGCCAGCAGCCCGGCGGTTTTGGGACAGGGCGGCAATGAG. The V call is TRBV5-1, the J call TRBJ2-1, with 9 bases identical to TRBD1. Read coverage stops 3 residues before the CDR3 terminus; the germline J gene supplies the remainder. The germline V gene encodes CDR1 SGHRS and CDR2 YFSETQ. This CDR3 is built from 17 residues. With 4 bases clipped from V and 6 bases from J, the junction kept 14 bases outside the gene matches.

In its sample, this clone was seen many times. The read ends 3 residues early relative to the CDR3; the germline J gene fills the gap. The chain combines TRBV4-1 with TRBJ1-2; TRBD1 matches 10 bases. From germline, CDR1 is MGHRA and CDR2 YSYEKL. The CDR3 covers 14 residues. Losses at the gene ends were 1 base for V and 5 bases for J; bases not matched to a gene: 1. The CDR3 sequence is CASSQGQGAYGYTF. CDR3 DNA (partial): TGCGCCAGCAGCCAAGGACAGGGGGCGTATGGC.

This clone was counted many times. Read coverage stops 3 residues before the CDR3 terminus; the germline J gene supplies the remainder. The V call is TRBV5-1, the J call TRBJ2-5; either TRBD1 or TRBD2 may supply D (6 bases each). The CDR3 length is 14 residues. From germline, CDR1 is SGHRS and CDR2 YFSETQ. Trimming shortened V by 4 bases and J by 4 bases, and 14 bases separated the two germline ends. The CDR3 sequence: CASSPGGGTETQYF. The covered CDR3 bases are TGCGCCAGCAGCCCTGGAGGGGGAACAGAGACC. Full variable domain (missing parts from reference TRBV5-1 and TRBJ2-5): KAGVTQTPRYLIKTRGQQVTLSCSPISGHRSVSWYQQTPGQGLQFLFEYFSETQRNKGNFPGRFSGRQFSNSRSEMNVSTLELGDSALYLCASSPGGGTETQYFGPGTRLLVL.

This clone has ten or more counts. The read finishes 3 residues shy of the CDR3 end, and the germline J gene is used to complete it. V usage is TRBV2 and J usage is TRBJ2-3; 9 bases map to TRBD2. Germline CDR1 and CDR2: SNHLY and FYNNEI. This CDR3 region has 14 residues. Trimming at V came to 7 bases and at J to 8 bases, leaving 10 bases not matched to a gene. CDR3 in amino acids: CASTTSGKAGTQYF. The DNA read from the CDR3 is TGTGCCAGCACGACTAGCGGTAAGGCCGGTACG. Together with reference TRBV2 and TRBJ2-3, the CDR3 gives the full variable domain: EPEVTQTPSHQVTQMGQEVILRCVPISNHLYFYWYRQILGQKVEFLVSFYNNEISEKSEIFDDQFSVERPDGSNFTLKIRSTKLEDSAMYFCASTTSGKAGTQYFGPGTRLTVL.